This entry describes one T cell receptor beta chain. This receptor's antigen is unknown. No qualities accompany the bases; no much larger clone lies one base away. Counted from cysteine to phenylalanine, this CDR3 has 14 amino acids. The read is trimmed to its CDR3 DNA, 42 bases read in frame from base 1. Here V drops 4 bases and J drops 5 bases, and the junction holds 6 bases not matched to any gene. The germline V gene gives CDR1 as MNHEY and CDR2 as SVGAGI. This record belongs to a study of blood T cell repertoires in COVID-19 (dated by TCRdb to 2018 to 2020). For context, the study as a whole: The collaborator samples originated in the United States, Italy and Spain and spanned the acute and convalescent phases of COVID-19. The prospective study material was composed of cDNA or gDNA derived from T cells, B-cell-depleted T cells, or PBMCs. The dataset comprised deeply sampled blood TCRbeta repertoires from subjects exposed to, actively infected with, or recovered from COVID-19. A freely available public database, intended as a resource for researchers studying the immune response to SARS-CoV-2, is where the repertoires were released. The samples were drawn from the first 160 participants of the ongoing ImmuneRACE study and from over a thousand subjects provided by 6 global collaborators. The sample metadata nearly always contained a de-identified subject ID, COVID-19 status, age in years and sex. Where available, HLA class I and class II types were obtained from metadata supplied by the sample provider rather than from assay-based typing.

Broad study findings and their caveats: Clinical and demographic metadata were provided uncurated, with the amount varying by source and participant.

TCRbeta CDR3 regions were amplified from genomic DNA by means of the immunoSEQ Assay, a bias-controlled multiplex PCR. As for the authors' bioinformatics: The number of nucleated cells in each sample was estimated from the amplification of reference gene primers within the assay. To quantify the absolute abundance of each unique TCRbeta CDR3 rearrangement, sequence reads were collapsed and filtered. For each sample, productive Simpson clonality was calculated by taking the square root of Simpson's diversity index across productive rearrangements. Not all clones reach the TCRdb copy of this immuneACCESS table, which keeps in-frame sequences only. Checked studies attribute under half of the gap to unresolved V genes and leave the rest unexplained. V, J and clone size derive from that table, while D and trimming were established from the DNA sequence. The sample includes a few hundred thousand clones, with about 85% observed a single time. About 4.1% of the sample belongs to the ten largest clones.

Samples from volunteer blood donors who had recovered from COVID-19 were contributed by a second Seattle source. The collaborating institutions used their own protocols to collect whole blood in K2EDTA tubes. Collaborator samples were shipped for TCRbeta analysis as frozen whole blood, isolated PBMCs, or DNA extracted from either sample type. The sample comprised peripheral blood. Recombination joined TRBV6-5 with TRBJ1-2, and TRBD1 matches 8 of the central bases. The sequence was obtained from a man between 60 and 70 years old who had recovered from COVID-19. The DNA sequence reads TGTGCCAGCAGTTCCGGACAGGGCCATTATGGCTACACCTTC. It is translated as CASSSGQGHYGYTF.